This T cell receptor (beta chain) was identified during a study of blood T cells in healthy people across ages. It was with a sample-barcoded 5' primer and a J-beta primer mix that a second PCR of roughly 6 to 12 cycles was run. MiXCR was run by TCRdb on the 5' RACE reads, yielding one entry per CDR3 protein. Of around 800,000 distinct CDR3 sequences in the sample, less than 70% were seen once. CDR3 size: 18 residues. The chain recombines TRBV21-1 with TRBJ2-2; the D call TRBD1 from the table was never checked on the DNA. TRBV21-1 counts as a pseudogene. The sample consisted of blood. The origin of this receptor is an elderly man in good health. DNA for the CDR3: TGTGCCAGCAGCAACCGGGACAGGGGGCCCCTTGACACCGGGGAGCTGTTTTTT. Its protein is CASSNRDRGPLDTGELFF.